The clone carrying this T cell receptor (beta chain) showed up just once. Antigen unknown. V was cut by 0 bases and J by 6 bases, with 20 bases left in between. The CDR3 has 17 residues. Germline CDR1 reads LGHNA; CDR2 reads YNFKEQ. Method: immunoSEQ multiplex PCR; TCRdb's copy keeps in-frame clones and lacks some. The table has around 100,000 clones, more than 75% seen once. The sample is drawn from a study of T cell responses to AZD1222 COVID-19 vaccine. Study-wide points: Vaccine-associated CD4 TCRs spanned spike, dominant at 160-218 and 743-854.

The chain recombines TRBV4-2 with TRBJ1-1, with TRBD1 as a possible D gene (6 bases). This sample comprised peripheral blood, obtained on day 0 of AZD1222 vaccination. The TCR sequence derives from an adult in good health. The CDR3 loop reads CASSQEARTVVRSEAFF. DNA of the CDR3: TGTGCCAGCAGCCAAGAGGCTCGGACAGTCGTACGGTCTGAAGCTTTCTTT.